The TCR beta chain described here comes from a study of glioma-infiltrating T cells. Findings and limits, study-wide: Tissue-blood divergence was below expectation in non-neoplastic patients, above in gliomas.

For this clonotype: Its antigen is undetermined.

Amplification of TCR alpha and beta CDR3 regions from RNA used iRepertoire nested multiplex PCR. From the multiplex PCR reads, TCRdb called clonotypes with MiXCR, one entry per CDR3 protein. Among some 22,000 distinct CDR3 sequences, 20% to 25% were seen once, and the ten largest hold around 13%. The V segment lost 8 bases and the J segment 6 bases; nucleotides outside the gene matches: 9. Germline loops: CDR1 SGHVS, CDR2 FNYEAQ. The CDR3 consists of 14 residues. The specimen was glioma tissue, nonneoplastic brain tissue, or PBMCs (not recorded which). The chain is built from TRBV7-6 and TRBJ2-2, with 7 bases identical to TRBD2. This TCR derives from a human donor with low-grade glioma or glioblastoma, undergoing nonglioma brain surgery, or in good health (not recorded which). CDR3 in amino acids: CASGRDYNSGELFF. CDR3 DNA sequence: TGTGCCAGCGGCCGGGACTATAATTCCGGGGAGCTGTTTTTT.